This TCR beta chain was sequenced for a study of cytomegalovirus exposure and HLA in healthy donors. For the study at large: Falling in the Caucasian-associated ancestry cluster were 81% of a few hundred genotyped donors. Study conclusions and caveats: Prediction of most subjects' HLA-A and HLA-B alleles by TCR beta sequences was reportedly accurate. Productive rates of about 87% or about 30% were seen for most TCR beta V segments in an earlier analysis.

Notes on this clone: Its antigen is unidentified.

The CDR3 loop spans 15 amino acids. Germline lookup yields CDR1 SEHNR and CDR2 FQNEAQ (reference sequence). V was trimmed by 8 bases and J by 0 bases, leaving 17 bases between them. The PCR had 60 Vbeta and 13 Jbeta primers. Sequencing was performed with immunoSEQ multiplex PCR; in TCRdb, only in-frame clones are kept and a portion is missing. The sample comprises roughly 130,000 clones, roughly two thirds of which are singletons, and 1.6% rests with the top ten. This sequence originates from a man aged 25-40 years in good health and CMV-seropositive. Sample: PBMCs. This chain connects TRBV7-9 to TRBJ2-7, with D unclear. The CDR3 sequence: CASARGSFNSYEQYF. Here the CDR3 DNA reads TGTGCCAGCGCCCGCGGCAGCTTTAACTCCTACGAGCAGTACTTC.